The 14 T cell receptor beta chains presented below share a single source sample, sequenced in a study of T cell responses to AZD1222 COVID-19 vaccine. Profiled with immunoSEQ multiplex PCR; TCRdb holds only in-frame clones, not every one. The data show 100,000 to 150,000 clones, just over 85% seen once. The specimen was peripheral blood, collected on day 0 of AZD1222 vaccination. The source is an adult in good health.

The rearrangement uses TRBV30 and TRBJ2-7, with D unclear. This CDR3 has 12 residues. Germline CDR1 GTSNPN, CDR2 SVGIG (reference sequence). V shed 2 bases and J shed 3 bases, with 8 bases lying between them. This chain's CDR3 is CAWSNGRYEQYF. The CDR3 nucleotides read TGTGCCTGGAGTAACGGCCGCTACGAGCAGTACTTC.

The rearrangement links TRBV28 to TRBJ1-1; possible D gene TRBD1, 5 bases. Germline loops: CDR1 MDHEN, CDR2 SYDVKM. Trimming pared 5 bases from V and 5 bases from J, leaving 15 bases between. This CDR3 has 14 amino acids. In nucleotides, the CDR3 is TGTGCCAGCAGTAGTGAAGCGTCAGGGACTGAAGCTTTCTTT. This translates into CASSSEASGTEAFF.

V usage is TRBV9 and J usage is TRBJ2-5; 9 positions match TRBD1. Trimming at V came to 3 bases and at J to 5 bases, leaving 11 bases not matched to a gene. This CDR3 contains 16 residues. Germline CDR1 reads SGDLS; CDR2 reads YYNGEE. CDR3 DNA sequence: TGTGCCAGCAGCGCTGGACAGGGGAGCTTTGTTGAGACCCAGTACTTC. The encoded protein is CASSAGQGSFVETQYF.

The chain links TRBV30 to TRBJ1-5; D is unresolved. Looked up from germline, CDR1 is GTSNPN and CDR2 is SVGIG (reference sequence). This CDR3 is 14 amino acids long. Trimming pared 2 bases from V and 6 bases from J, leaving 14 bases between. The CDR3 nucleotides read TGTGCCTGGAGTAGTCTTGACCTCGGTCAGCCCCAGCATTTT. It specifies CAWSSLDLGQPQHF.

This clone showed up just once. The chain is built from TRBV7-9 and TRBJ1-6, with D hard to call. The CDR3 has 16 residues. Trimming shortened V by 5 bases and J by 7 bases, and 18 bases separated the two germline ends. CDR1 SEHNR and CDR2 FQNEAQ come from the germline V gene (reference sequence). The CDR3 loop reads CASSPPGWSRNSPLHF. The CDR3, as DNA: TGTGCCAGCAGCCCCCCCGGGTGGAGTCGAAATTCACCCCTCCACTTT. Complete variable domain (other parts from reference TRBV7-9 and TRBJ1-6): DTGVSQNPRHKITKRGQNVTFRCDPISEHNRLYWYRQTLGQGPEFLTYFQNEAQLEKSRLLSDRFSAERPKGSFSTLEIQRTEQGDSAMYLCASSPPGWSRNSPLHFGNGTRLTVT.

The rearrangement links TRBV6-5 to TRBJ2-4, with D possibly being TRBD2 (6 bases). Looked up from germline, CDR1 is MNHEY and CDR2 is SVGAGI. Trimming shortened V by 8 bases and J by 6 bases, and 20 bases separated the two germline ends. This CDR3 spans 15 amino acids. The CDR3 DNA reads as TGTGCCAGCGACGGTAGTGTTGAAGCGGGAAACATTCAGTACTTC. Encoded protein: CASDGSVEAGNIQYF.

The rearrangement links TRBV6-6 to TRBJ1-2; no firm D call. Germline V lookup: CDR1 MNHNY, CDR2 SVGAGI (reference sequence). Trimming took 4 bases from V and 6 from J, leaving 12 bases between them. CDR3 length: 13 amino acids. The CDR3 protein is CASSWEESNGYTF. CDR3 nucleotide sequence: TGTGCCAGCAGTTGGGAGGAGTCAAATGGCTACACCTTC.

The rearrangement joins TRBV28 to TRBJ1-3; maybe TRBD1 (6 bases). The CDR3 is 18 amino acids. From germline, CDR1 is MDHEN and CDR2 SYDVKM. V was cut by 2 bases and J by 9 bases, with 26 bases left in between. The CDR3 coding sequence is TGTGCCAGCAGTTTAAACGGTCAGACAGGTTCGGCGCGGGGCACCATATATTTT. Translated, it gives CASSLNGQTGSARGTIYF.

The chain links TRBV6-1 to TRBJ2-7; 10 nucleotides align to TRBD2. V lost 2 bases, J lost 7 bases, and 8 bases stayed unmatched. This CDR3 region has 15 residues. Germline assignment: CDR1 MNHNS and CDR2 SASEGT. DNA of the CDR3: TGTGCCAGCAGTGAAAATTTTAGCGGGGGGTTTGAGCAGTACTTC. Its translation is CASSENFSGGFEQYF.

The chain carries TRBV5-1 and TRBJ2-5; D possibly corresponds to TRBD1 (7 bases). The CDR3 is 17 amino acids. V gave up 4 bases and J gave up 4 bases, with 23 bases separating them. Looked up from germline, CDR1 is SGHRS and CDR2 is YFSETQ. Here the CDR3 DNA reads TGCGCCAGCAGCGGAGGAGGGAAGGGGGCGACTTTAGAGACCCAGTACTTC. Encoded protein: CASSGGGKGATLETQYF. The complete variable domain, with remaining parts taken from reference TRBV5-1 and TRBJ2-5, reads KAGVTQTPRYLIKTRGQQVTLSCSPISGHRSVSWYQQTPGQGLQFLFEYFSETQRNKGNFPGRFSGRQFSNSRSEMNVSTLELGDSALYLCASSGGGKGATLETQYFGPGTRLLVL.

The chain employs TRBV10-1 and TRBJ2-3; 7 bases are a match to TRBD1. Per germline, CDR1 WNHNN and CDR2 SYGVQD (reference sequence). V shed 5 bases, J shed 2 bases, and the junction held 7 bases outside the gene matches. This CDR3 is built from 15 residues. CDR3 loop: CASSQGDSSTDTQYF. DNA for the CDR3: TGCGCCAGCAGTCAGGGGGACAGTTCCACAGATACGCAGTATTTT.

The rearrangement joins TRBV9 to TRBJ2-4; D remains ambiguous. With 0 bases removed from V and 9 bases from J, the gap between germline ends came to 13 bases. The CDR3 has 14 residues. Germline CDR1 SGDLS, CDR2 YYNGEE. CDR3 loop: CASSVVGSSGIQYF. The CDR3 DNA reads as TGTGCCAGCAGCGTAGTAGGCAGTTCGGGCATTCAGTACTTC.

The V and J genes are TRBV27 and TRBJ2-7; D may be TRBD1 (5 bases). CDR3 size: 14 residues. From germline, CDR1 is MNHEY and CDR2 SMNVEV (reference sequence). V gave up 0 bases and J gave up 6 bases, with 12 bases separating them. CDR3 in amino acids: CASSLSEGRAEQYF. The CDR3 nucleotides are TGTGCCAGCAGTTTATCGGAAGGCAGGGCCGAGCAGTACTTC.

The genes are TRBV5-1 and TRBJ1-1; D might be TRBD1 (5 bases). V dropped 1 base and J dropped 2 bases, with 12 bases sitting between them. The CDR3 consists of 15 residues. Germline V CDR1 and CDR2: SGHRS, YFSETQ. Written as DNA, the CDR3 is TGCGCCAGCAGCTTGTCGGGGGGGTCAAACACTGAAGCTTTCTTT. It encodes CASSLSGGSNTEAFF.